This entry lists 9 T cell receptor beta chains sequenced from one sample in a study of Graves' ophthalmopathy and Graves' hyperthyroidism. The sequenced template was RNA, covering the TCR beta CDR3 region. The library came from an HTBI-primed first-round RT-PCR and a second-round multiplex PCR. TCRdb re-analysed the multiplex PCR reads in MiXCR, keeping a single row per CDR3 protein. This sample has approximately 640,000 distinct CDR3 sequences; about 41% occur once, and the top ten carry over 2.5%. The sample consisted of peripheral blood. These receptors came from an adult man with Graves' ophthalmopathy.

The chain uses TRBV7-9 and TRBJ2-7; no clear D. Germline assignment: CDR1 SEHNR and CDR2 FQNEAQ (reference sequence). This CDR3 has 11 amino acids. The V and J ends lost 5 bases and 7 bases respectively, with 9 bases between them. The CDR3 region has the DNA TGTGCCAGCAGCATCACCGGGGAGCAGTACTTC. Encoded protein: CASSITGEQYF.

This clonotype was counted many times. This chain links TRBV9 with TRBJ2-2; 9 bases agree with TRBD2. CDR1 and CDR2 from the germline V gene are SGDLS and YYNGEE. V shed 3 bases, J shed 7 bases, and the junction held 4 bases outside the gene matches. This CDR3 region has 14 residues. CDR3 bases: TGTGCCAGCAGCGGTAGCGGGAGTGGCGGGGAGCTGTTTTTT. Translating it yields CASSGSGSGGELFF.

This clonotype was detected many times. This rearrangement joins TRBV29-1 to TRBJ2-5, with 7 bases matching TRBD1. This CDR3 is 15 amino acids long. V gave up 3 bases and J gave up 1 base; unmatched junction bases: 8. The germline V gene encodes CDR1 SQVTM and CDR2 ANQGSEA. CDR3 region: CSVEFPGTVQETQYF. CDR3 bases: TGCAGCGTTGAGTTTCCCGGGACAGTCCAAGAGACCCAGTACTTC.

The CDR3 DNA sequence: TGTGCCAGCAGCCCCATGGGTTGGGATTACACCTTC. Its translation: CASSPMGWDYTF. The V gene is TRBV11-2, the J gene TRBJ1-2; no firm D call. The V gene lost 5 bases and the J gene lost 11 bases, with 15 bases spanning the gap. Germline assignment: CDR1 SGHAT and CDR2 FQNNGV. There are 12 residues in the CDR3.

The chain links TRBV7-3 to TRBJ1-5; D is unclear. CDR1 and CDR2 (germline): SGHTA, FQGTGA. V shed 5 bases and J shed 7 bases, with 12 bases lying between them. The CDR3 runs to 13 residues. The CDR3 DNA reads TGTGCCAGCAGCCAAGACCCCAGACAGCCCCAGCATTTT. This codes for CASSQDPRQPQHF.

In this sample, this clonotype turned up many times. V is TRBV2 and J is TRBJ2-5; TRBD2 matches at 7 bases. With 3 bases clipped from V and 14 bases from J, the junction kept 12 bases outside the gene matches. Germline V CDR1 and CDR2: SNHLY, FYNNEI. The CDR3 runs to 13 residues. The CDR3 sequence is CASSEWSQERGYF. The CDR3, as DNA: TGTGCCAGCAGTGAGTGGTCTCAAGAGCGGGGATACTTC.

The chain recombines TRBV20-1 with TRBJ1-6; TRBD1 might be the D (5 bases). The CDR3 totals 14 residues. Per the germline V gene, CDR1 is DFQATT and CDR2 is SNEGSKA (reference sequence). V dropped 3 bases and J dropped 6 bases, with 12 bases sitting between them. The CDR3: CSASPSGANSPLHF. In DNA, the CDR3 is TGCAGTGCTAGTCCCTCCGGGGCTAATTCACCCCTCCACTTT.

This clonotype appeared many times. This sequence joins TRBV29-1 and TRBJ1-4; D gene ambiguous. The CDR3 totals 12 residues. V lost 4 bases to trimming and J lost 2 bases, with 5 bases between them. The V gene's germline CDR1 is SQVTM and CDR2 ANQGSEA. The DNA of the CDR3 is TGCAGCGTTGTTCGGACTAATGAAAAACTGTTTTTT. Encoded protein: CSVVRTNEKLFF.

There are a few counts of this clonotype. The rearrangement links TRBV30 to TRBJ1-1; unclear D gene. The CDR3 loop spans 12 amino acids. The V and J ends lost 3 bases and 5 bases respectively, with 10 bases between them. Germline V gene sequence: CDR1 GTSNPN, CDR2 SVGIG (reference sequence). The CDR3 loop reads CAWRDGGTEAFF. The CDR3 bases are TGTGCCTGGAGGGACGGCGGGACTGAAGCTTTCTTT.